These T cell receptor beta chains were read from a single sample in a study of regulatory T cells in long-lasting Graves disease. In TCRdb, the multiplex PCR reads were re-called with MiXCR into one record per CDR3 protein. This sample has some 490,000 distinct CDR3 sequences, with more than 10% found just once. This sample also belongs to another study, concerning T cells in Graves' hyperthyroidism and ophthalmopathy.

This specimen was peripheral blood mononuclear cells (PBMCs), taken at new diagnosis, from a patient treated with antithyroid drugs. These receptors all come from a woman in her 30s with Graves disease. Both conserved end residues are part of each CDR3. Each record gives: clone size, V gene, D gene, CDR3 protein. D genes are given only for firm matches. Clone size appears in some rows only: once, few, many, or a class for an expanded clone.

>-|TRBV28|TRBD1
CASRIDRVANEKLFF
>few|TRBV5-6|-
CASSFSGTSPSLF
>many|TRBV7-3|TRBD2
CASSLLRGEYNEQFF
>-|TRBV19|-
CASKGGGRTGELFF
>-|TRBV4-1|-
CASSQVLTGRMNTEAFF
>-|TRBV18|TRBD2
CASSPRLAAPYEQYF
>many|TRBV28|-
CASNNIVRTGELFF
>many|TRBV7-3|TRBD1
CASSLSGQGDTEAFF
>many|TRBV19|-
CASSPPEDYGYTF
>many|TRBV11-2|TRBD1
CASSPDRGVYEQYF
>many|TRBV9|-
CASSVDPQGGTEAFF
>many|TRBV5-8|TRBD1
CASSLNTGTGVSTDTQYF
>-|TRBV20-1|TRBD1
CSANRGNYNEQFF
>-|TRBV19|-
CASSIAARGYEQYF
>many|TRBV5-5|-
CASSLEPHSYNEQFF
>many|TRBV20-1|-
CSARAGRSGEAFF
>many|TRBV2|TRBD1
CASSVVGTVTETQYF
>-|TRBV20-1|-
CSATTVNTEAFF
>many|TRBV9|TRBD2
CASSVGAGGYQETQYF
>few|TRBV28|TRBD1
CACSFVGTGDKLFF
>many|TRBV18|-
CASSPSIPGIQADTQYF
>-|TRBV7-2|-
CASRNTVVSTEAFF
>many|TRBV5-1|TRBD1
CASSTGQGDGYTF